This T cell receptor (beta chain) was obtained from a study of T cell responses to AZD1222 COVID-19 vaccine. Study-level information: Analyses pooled second doses at about 4 or about 12 weeks. Study-level findings and limits: Among the donors, most were white British and more were female, and clonal diversity was possibly underestimated.

Sequencing used immunoSEQ multiplex PCR; TCRdb keeps in-frame clones, though not all of them. The sample includes more than 70,000 clones, roughly 90% seen only once; the top ten take roughly 4.2%. A word on this clone: Its specificity is unknown.

Germline CDR1 SGDLS, CDR2 YYNGEE. V was trimmed by 4 bases and J by 3 bases, leaving 17 bases between them. The CDR3 has 17 amino acids. The material was peripheral blood, obtained on day 0 of AZD1222 vaccination. The origin of this receptor is an adult in good health. The chain links TRBV9 to TRBJ1-6, with a weak D call TRBD1 (5 bases). CDR3 residues: CASSSPTESVYNSPLHF. The DNA for the CDR3 is TGTGCCAGCAGCTCACCGACAGAGTCAGTCTATAATTCACCCCTCCACTTT.